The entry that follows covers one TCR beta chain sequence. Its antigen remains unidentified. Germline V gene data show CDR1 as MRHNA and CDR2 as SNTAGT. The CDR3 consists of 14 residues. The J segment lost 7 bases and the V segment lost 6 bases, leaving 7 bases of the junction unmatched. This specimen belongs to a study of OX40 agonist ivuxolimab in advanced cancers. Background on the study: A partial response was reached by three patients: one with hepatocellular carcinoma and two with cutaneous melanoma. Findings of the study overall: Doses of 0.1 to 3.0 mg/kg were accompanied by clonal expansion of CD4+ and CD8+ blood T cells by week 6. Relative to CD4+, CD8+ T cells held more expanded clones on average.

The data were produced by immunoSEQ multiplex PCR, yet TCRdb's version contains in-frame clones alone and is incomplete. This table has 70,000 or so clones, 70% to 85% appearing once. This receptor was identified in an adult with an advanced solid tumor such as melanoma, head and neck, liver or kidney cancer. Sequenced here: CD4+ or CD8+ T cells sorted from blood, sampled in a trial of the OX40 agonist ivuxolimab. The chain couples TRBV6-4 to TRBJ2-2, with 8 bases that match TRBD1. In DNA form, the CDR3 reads TGTGCCAGCAGGACAGGGGTTGATAGCGGGGAGCTGTTTTTT. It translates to CASRTGVDSGELFF.